These 21 T cell receptor beta chains share one sample of origin, sequenced in a study of regulatory T cells in long-lasting Graves disease. Time point given: newly diagnosed GD, antithyroid drugs for less than 3 months. Making the TCR library involved RNA that had been extracted from PBMCs. TCR beta libraries were built with iRepertoire HTBI primers and Arm-PCR of CDR3 regions. TCRdb analysed the multiplex PCR reads with MiXCR anew, one entry per CDR3 protein. The sample consists of approximately 350,000 distinct CDR3 sequences, roughly 10% of them appearing once. The sample also formed part of further work on T cells in Graves' hyperthyroidism and ophthalmopathy.

The input for sequencing was peripheral blood mononuclear cells (PBMCs), taken at new diagnosis, from a patient treated with antithyroid drugs. The receptors originated from a young woman with Graves disease.

This clonotype came up many times. The chain employs TRBV19 and TRBJ2-3; D gene uncertain. Germline values: CDR1 LNHDA, CDR2 SQIVND (reference sequence). V lost 9 bases and J lost 0, with 13 bases in between. This CDR3 has 14 residues. Here the CDR3 DNA reads TGTGCCAGCTCGGCAGAGTACAGCACAGATACGCAGTATTTT. Translated: CASSAEYSTDTQYF.

This clonotype was counted at least ten times. The gene calls are TRBV7-9 and TRBJ2-1; perhaps TRBD2 as D (6 bases). The assigned J gene may be wrong: the sequence end matches TRBJ2-5 better. The CDR3 consists of 20 residues. In germline, CDR1 is SEHNR, CDR2 FQNEAQ (reference sequence). CDR3: CASSSPREVAGPELGETQYF. CDR3 sequence (DNA): TGTGCCAGCAGCTCACCAAGGGAGGTCGCAGGACCGGAGTTGGGCGAGACCCAGTACTTC.

The rearrangement links TRBV28 to TRBJ2-7; weak D call: TRBD2 (6 bases). Trimming pared 4 bases from V and 0 bases from J, leaving 22 bases between. This CDR3 contains 18 residues. Germline V gives CDR1 MDHEN, CDR2 SYDVKM. CDR3 amino acids: CASSSPRGSGPSSYEQYF. CDR3 coding DNA: TGTGCCAGCAGTTCCCCGCGAGGAAGCGGGCCGAGCTCCTACGAGCAGTACTTC.

On this clonotype: This sequence may be a read error, since a much larger clone differs from it by one base. The chain couples TRBV5-1 to TRBJ1-2, with a tentative D call TRBD1 (5 bases). Germline V CDR1 and CDR2: SGHRS, YFSETQ. The CDR3 length is 14 residues. CDR3 nucleotide sequence: TGCGCCAACAGCTTGGCGGCAGGGCTCTATGGCTACACCTTC. This gives the protein CANSLAAGLYGYTF.

This clonotype has a count of ten or more. This chain links TRBV6-2 or TRBV6-3 with TRBJ2-2; the match to TRBD2 covers 7 bases. J was trimmed by 2 bases and V by 11 bases; bases with no gene match: 5. The CDR3 has 13 amino acids. The germline V gene has CDR1 MNHEY and CDR2 SVGEGT. CDR3 sequence: CACSGLNTGELFF. The CDR3 DNA reads TGTGCCTGTAGCGGGTTAAACACCGGGGAGCTGTTTTTT.

Worth noting for this clonotype: A clone one base away is much larger, so this may be a read error. CDR3 sequence (DNA): TGCAGTGCTGAGACGGGGGAGGAACAAGAGACCCAGTACTTC. It encodes CSAETGEEQETQYF. The gene calls are TRBV20-1 and TRBJ2-5, with a possible D match to TRBD2 (6 bases). Germline values: CDR1 DFQATT, CDR2 SNEGSKA (reference sequence). The CDR3 consists of 14 residues. The ends were cut back, 5 bases at V and 2 bases at J, with 15 bases in the middle.

Only a few counts were recorded for this clonotype. The CDR3 protein is CASSLNWGANYGYTF. Here the CDR3 DNA reads TGTGCCAGCAGCTTAAATTGGGGGGCAAACTATGGCTACACCTTC. The gene calls are TRBV11-2 and TRBJ1-2; maybe TRBD1 (6 bases). Germline V gene sequence: CDR1 SGHAT, CDR2 FQNNGV. The V and J ends lost 2 bases and 2 bases respectively, with 12 bases between them. CDR3 length equals 15 residues.

Ten or more counts support this clonotype. The V call is TRBV6-2 or TRBV6-3, the J call TRBJ2-3, with D possibly called TRBD1 or TRBD2 (5 bases each). V lost 6 bases and J 13 bases, leaving 17 bases between the germline ends. The CDR3 totals 12 residues. Germline assignment: CDR1 MNHEY and CDR2 SVGEGT. In nucleotides, the CDR3 is TGTGCCAGCAGCCCGGACCATATGGGGGAGTATTTT. It encodes CASSPDHMGEYF.

This clonotype occurred many times. The V and J genes are TRBV7-9 and TRBJ1-1, with D perhaps matching TRBD1 (5 bases). This CDR3 has 18 residues. V dropped 3 bases and J dropped 0 bases, with 20 bases sitting between them. CDR1 SEHNR and CDR2 FQNEAQ come from the germline V gene (reference sequence). The CDR3 is CASSFIDGGRDVNTEAFF. The DNA for the CDR3 is TGTGCCAGCAGCTTCATAGATGGGGGAAGGGATGTGAACACTGAAGCTTTCTTT.

A word on this clonotype: A much larger clone lies a single base off, so this may be a read error. This chain joins TRBV11-2 and TRBJ2-3, with 12 positions matching TRBD2. With V trimmed by 3 bases and J by 2 bases, 3 bases remained unmatched. The CDR3 length is 16 residues. Per the germline V gene, CDR1 is SGHAT and CDR2 is FQNNGV. In DNA form, the CDR3 reads TGTGCCAGCAGCTTCCGACTAGCGGGGGACACAGATACGCAGTATTTT. It yields the protein CASSFRLAGDTDTQYF.

This clonotype was counted only a few times. The chain carries TRBV28 and TRBJ1-3; maybe TRBD1 (5 bases). Germline V gene data show CDR1 as MDHEN and CDR2 as SYDVKM. The CDR3 is 21 residues long. Trimming removed 1 base at V and 2 bases at J, with 27 bases between. CDR3 nucleotide sequence: TGTGCCAGCAGTTTATATATAATATGGGGCCTCCGTGGAAAGGCTGGAAACACCATATATTTT. It codes for CASSLYIIWGLRGKAGNTIYF.

J is TRBJ2-1 and V is TRBV9; the D gene is possibly TRBD2 (6 bases). The CDR3 is 15 amino acids. Germline V lookup: CDR1 SGDLS, CDR2 YYNGEE. Trimming cost V 2 bases and J 4 bases, with 13 bases left between them. For the CDR3, the DNA is TGTGCCAGCAGCGTTTTCAGGGCGGGGTACAATGAGCAGTTCTTC. Translating gives CASSVFRAGYNEQFF. Together with reference TRBV9 and TRBJ2-1, the CDR3 gives the full variable domain: DSGVTQTPKHLITATGQRVTLRCSPRSGDLSVYWYQQSLDQGLQFLIQYYNGEERAKGNILERFSAQQFPDLHSELNLSSLELGDSALYFCASSVFRAGYNEQFFGPGTRLTVL.

This clonotype occurred a few times. Relative to the germline gene, one junction end is altered; a read error may explain this. The chain links TRBV20-1 to TRBJ2-5; D may be TRBD1 or TRBD2 (5 bases each). The CDR3 has 11 residues. The germline CDR1 and CDR2 sequences are DFQATT and SNEGSKA (reference sequence). CDR3 in DNA: TGCAGTGCTTCGATTACGGGGCTCCGTCGGTTC. As protein: CSASITGLRRF.

This clonotype has a count of ten or more. The chain is built from TRBV12-3 or TRBV12-4 and TRBJ1-4; D unclear. The CDR3 consists of 15 residues. Deletions cut 3 bases from V and 9 bases from J, with 17 bases between. CDR3 in DNA: TGTGCCAGCAGTTTGGGAGGCATCAATCAGCAAAAACTGTTTTTT. Translated: CASSLGGINQQKLFF.

This chain uses TRBV7-2 with TRBJ1-1; the D is unclear. The CDR3 contains 14 residues. Germline V lookup: CDR1 SGHTA, CDR2 FQGNSA. Between the trimmed V and J ends, which lost 7 bases and 0 bases, there was a span of 12 bases. The chain's CDR3 is CASKGGRMNTEAFF. The DNA of the CDR3 is TGTGCCAGCAAGGGTGGTAGGATGAACACTGAAGCTTTCTTT.

Comment on this clonotype: A much larger clone is a single base away; this may be a read error. CDR3 DNA sequence: TGTGCCAGCAGCCGACTAGCGGGAGATGCGTACGGGCAGTACTTC. Encoded protein: CASSRLAGDAYGQYF. The gene calls are TRBV7-2 and TRBJ2-7, with 12 nucleotides matching TRBD2. The CDR3 length is 15 residues. Germline assignment: CDR1 SGHTA and CDR2 FQGNSA.

V and J are TRBV20-1 and TRBJ1-3, with D hard to call. Looked up from germline, CDR1 is DFQATT and CDR2 is SNEGSKA (reference sequence). Trimming stripped 1 base from V and 0 bases from J, with 4 bases between. The CDR3 has 13 amino acids. In nucleotides, the CDR3 is TGCAGTGCTAGAGCTAGCTCTGGAAACACCATATATTTT. It yields the protein CSARASSGNTIYF.

This clonotype came up many times. This chain connects TRBV19 to TRBJ2-1, with 9 positions matching TRBD2. The CDR3 length is 17 residues. Germline trimming cut 1 base from V and 9 bases from J; bases unmatched to any gene: 13. Germline V gene lookup returns CDR1 LNHDA and CDR2 SQIVND (reference sequence). The DNA of the CDR3 is TGTGCCAGTAGTATAGGTGAGCGGGAGGACCCCCGGGGTGAGCAGTTCTTC. Residues: CASSIGEREDPRGEQFF. The full variable domain, its missing parts supplied by reference TRBV19 and TRBJ2-1, is DGGITQSPKYLFRKEGQNVTLSCEQNLNHDAMYWYRQDPGQGLRLIYYSQIVNDFQKGDIAEGYSVSREKKESFPLTVTSAQKNPTAFYLCASSIGEREDPRGEQFFGPGTRLTVL.

This clonotype was picked up many times. The chain links TRBV6-2 or TRBV6-3 to TRBJ2-4; possibly TRBD1 for D (6 bases). The V and J ends lost 8 bases and 6 bases respectively, with 17 bases between them. The germline gives CDR1 MNHEY, CDR2 SVGEGT. CDR3 size: 14 residues. CDR3 sequence (DNA): TGTGCCAGCGCAGTCTGGACAGCCGGAAACATTCAGTACTTC. Amino acid sequence: CASAVWTAGNIQYF.

This clonotype appeared many times. J is TRBJ2-2 and V is TRBV6-1; 9 nucleotides line up with TRBD1. V trimming: 7 bases; J trimming: 8 bases; junction bases outside the gene matches: 11. CDR1 is MNHNS and CDR2 is SASEGT in the germline V gene. The CDR3 has 15 residues. The CDR3 loop reads CASNEYTGGTGELFF. The CDR3 DNA is TGTGCCAGCAACGAATACACAGGGGGCACAGGGGAGCTGTTTTTT.

This clonotype was recorded many times. The rearrangement uses TRBV7-9 and TRBJ1-2; tentatively, D is TRBD1 (5 bases). CDR1 and CDR2 from the germline V gene are SEHNR and FQNEAQ (reference sequence). This CDR3 has 13 residues. The V end was cut by 5 bases, the J end by 7 bases, with 14 bases between. The CDR3 DNA is TGTGCCAGCAGCCCCCCCTTGGACACTGGCTACACCTTC. Amino acids: CASSPPLDTGYTF.